This T cell receptor (beta chain) was documented in a study of blood T cell repertoires in COVID-19. CDR1 is GTSNPN and CDR2 is SVGIG in the germline V gene (reference sequence). V was pared by 4 bases and J by 5 bases, with 20 bases between. This CDR3 is built from 15 residues. Repertoires were generated with immunoSEQ multiplex PCR, while TCRdb's copy carries only in-frame clones and drops some. The repertoire holds 70,000 or so clones, with 90% as singletons. The chain recombines TRBV30 with TRBJ1-2; maybe TRBD1 (6 bases). The origin of this receptor is a human donor in a cohort sampled during active COVID-19. Sequencing was carried out using peripheral blood. CDR3 sequence (DNA): TGTGCCTGGACCCCTTGGACAGAATCAGATTATGGCTACACCTTC. It is translated as CAWTPWTESDYGYTF. The full variable domain, in which reference TRBV30 and TRBJ1-2 provide the parts outside the CDR3, is SQTIHQWPATLVQPVGSPLSLECTVEGTSNPNLYWYRQAAGRGLQLLFYSVGIGQISSEVPQNLSASRPQDRQFILSSKKLLLSDSGFYLCAWTPWTESDYGYTFGSGTRLTVV.